A selection of T cell receptor beta chains follows, all from one sample in a study of blood T cell repertoires in COVID-19. Sequencing used immunoSEQ multiplex PCR; TCRdb keeps in-frame clones, though not all of them. The data contain about 160,000 clones, around 80% of them singletons. The sequenced sample consisted of peripheral blood. The receptors come from a human donor with acute or convalescent COVID-19. The donor label of this sample is uncertain. Both conserved end residues are part of each CDR3. Each record gives: D gene, J gene, clone size, V gene, CDR3 protein, CDR3 DNA. A D gene is named only where the DNA matches it firmly. Clone size, where shown, is once, few, many, or a class for clones that have expanded.

TRBD1	TRBJ2-3	-	TRBV2	CASSYTGGSTDTQYF	TGTGCCAGCAGTTATACAGGGGGGAGCACAGATACGCAGTATTTT
TRBD1	TRBJ2-3	-	TRBV7-2	CASSSSPGTGADTQYF	TGTGCCAGCAGCTCCAGTCCCGGGACAGGGGCCGATACGCAGTATTTT
TRBD1	TRBJ2-2	-	TRBV19	CASSVLFYRGQDTGELFF	TGTGCCAGTAGTGTACTATTTTACAGGGGGCAGGACACCGGGGAGCTGTTTTTT
-	TRBJ1-2	-	TRBV6-2/TRBV6-3	CASSKSFYGYTF	TGTGCCAGCAGTAAATCCTTCTATGGCTACACCTTC
-	TRBJ1-5	-	TRBV19	CASSIGQAAGQPQHF	TGTGCCAGTAGTATAGGGCAGGCGGCGGGTCAGCCCCAGCATTTT
-	TRBJ1-2	-	TRBV19	CASSPTGYVWYGYTF	TGTGCCAGTAGTCCGACAGGTTACGTTTGGTATGGCTACACCTTC
TRBD1	TRBJ1-1	-	TRBV10-3	CAITGTENTEAFF	TGTGCCATCACTGGGACAGAGAACACTGAAGCTTTCTTT
TRBD1	TRBJ2-1	-	TRBV6-5	CASRGDRENEQFF	TGTGCCAGCAGGGGGGACAGGGAGAATGAGCAGTTCTTC
TRBD1	TRBJ2-2	once	TRBV25-1	CASSEQGQGYTGELFF	TGTGCCAGCAGTGAACAAGGACAGGGCTACACCGGGGAGCTGTTTTTT
-	TRBJ1-4	-	TRBV14	CASSPGGGRINEKLFF	TGTGCCAGCAGCCCCGGGGGAGGACGGATTAATGAAAAACTGTTTTTT
-	TRBJ1-3	once	TRBV7-3	CASSLGPLGNTIYF	TGTGCCAGCAGCTTAGGGCCGCTCGGAAACACCATATATTTT
-	TRBJ2-3	-	TRBV19	CASSTRLDFGDTQYF	TGTGCCAGTAGTACACGACTGGATTTCGGCGATACGCAGTATTTT
-	TRBJ2-1	-	TRBV11-2	CASSLGGAGARAEFF	TGTGCCAGCAGCTTAGGCGGGGCGGGGGCAAGGGCGGAGTTCTTC
TRBD1	TRBJ1-4	-	TRBV10-2	CASSEKDRDGNEKLFF	TGCGCCAGCAGTGAGAAGGACAGGGATGGCAATGAAAAACTGTTTTTT
TRBD1	TRBJ1-6	few	TRBV6-2/TRBV6-3	CASSTRGQRLNSPLHF	TGTGCCAGCAGTACGCGGGGACAGAGACTCAATTCACCCCTCCACTTT
TRBD1	TRBJ1-3	-	TRBV2	CASSAQTGASFSGNTIYF	TGTGCCAGCAGTGCGCAGACAGGGGCTTCTTTCTCTGGAAACACCATATATTTT
-	TRBJ1-1	-	TRBV5-1	CASSLAISLNRGTEAFF	TGCGCCAGCAGCTTGGCGATTTCTTTAAACCGAGGAACTGAAGCTTTCTTT
-	TRBJ1-2	-	TRBV11-2	CASSPGGKGPYGYTF	TGTGCCAGCAGCCCCGGGGGAAAGGGGCCCTATGGCTACACCTTC
-	TRBJ1-1	few	TRBV11-2	CASSFSLQGSTEAFF	TGTGCCAGCAGCTTCAGCTTGCAGGGAAGCACTGAAGCTTTCTTT
TRBD1	TRBJ1-2	-	TRBV7-6	CASSLTGQGYYGYTF	TGTGCCAGCAGCTTAACGGGACAGGGATACTATGGCTACACCTTC
-	TRBJ2-5	-	TRBV6-2/TRBV6-3	CASSPYRTQYF	TGTGCCAGCAGTCCCTACCGGACCCAGTACTTC
-	TRBJ2-5	-	TRBV6-5	CASRLSGVGETQYF	TGTGCCAGCAGACTTTCGGGGGTTGGAGAGACCCAGTACTTC
-	TRBJ2-7	-	TRBV7-2	CASSLARLYEQYF	TGTGCCAGCAGCTTAGCGCGTCTATACGAGCAGTACTTC
-	TRBJ1-3	-	TRBV29-1	CSVERLAGNTIYF	TGCAGCGTTGAAAGACTGGCTGGAAACACCATATATTTT
-	TRBJ1-6	once	TRBV6-6	CASNRGGATSYNSPLHF	TGTGCCAGCAATCGTGGCGGGGCGACCTCCTATAATTCACCCCTCCACTTT
-	TRBJ1-2	few	TRBV7-9	CASRAAAKLYGYTF	TGTGCCAGCAGGGCGGCGGCCAAACTCTATGGCTACACCTTC
-	TRBJ1-2	once	TRBV6-6	CASSYELWQANYGYTF	TGTGCCAGCAGTTACGAACTCTGGCAGGCCAACTATGGCTACACCTTC
TRBD2	TRBJ2-3	once	TRBV5-6	CASRRTSGTDTQYF	TGTGCCAGCAGACGGACTAGCGGCACAGATACGCAGTATTTT